Included here is one T cell receptor (beta chain) sequence, with context. An end of the junction differs from the germline gene, which may be a read error. This record belongs to a study of T cells in Graves' hyperthyroidism and ophthalmopathy. The TCR beta CDR3 regions underwent amplification using RNA transcripts as the source. During a first-round RT-PCR of the TCR CDR3, the HTBI primer set was used. TCRdb itself ran the multiplex PCR reads through MiXCR, one entry per CDR3 protein. The profile covers roughly 720,000 distinct CDR3 sequences, with 15% to 20% appearing a single time and about 14% taken by the ten largest. Diagnostic assessment was based on clinical symptoms, serum thyroxine and TRAb, thyroid ultrasound and orbital computed tomography. Germline assignment: CDR1 KGHSH and CDR2 LQKENI. CDR3 length: 14 residues.

The rearrangement uses TRBV18 and TRBJ2-7; 8 bases fit TRBD1. The specimen was blood. The TCR comes from a man between 50 and 59 years old with Graves' hyperthyroidism. The CDR3 sequence: CAISSGQGALEQYF. DNA for the CDR3: TGTGCCATCTCATCTGGGCAGGGGGCGCTCGAGCAGTACTTC. The variable domain in full, completed from reference TRBV18 and TRBJ2-7, reads NAGVMQNPRHLVRRRGQEARLRCSPMKGHSHVYWYRQLPEEGLKFMVYLQKENIIDESGMPKERFSAEFPKEGPSILRIQQVVRGDSAAYFCAISSGQGALEQYFGPGTRLTVT.